The text below deals with one TCR beta chain. Its antigen is not identified. The CDR3 length is 17 residues. With 6 bases clipped from V and 4 bases from J, the junction kept 18 bases outside the gene matches. Per the germline V gene, CDR1 is DFQATT and CDR2 is SNEGSKA (reference sequence). The Oncomine TCR Beta short-read assay generated sequence data from the DNA of cultured CD4+ T cells. It was cultured CD4+ T cells from which genomic DNA was extracted. TCRdb fed the PCR reads into MiXCR, producing one record per CDR3 protein. The profile shows fewer than 9,500 distinct CDR3 sequences, around 34% of them singletons. The sample originates from a study of vaccination and CD4 T cells after COVID-19. The treatment is: roughly 10-day PBMC culture with coronavirus spike peptide pools or control peptides (ViraFEST assay). Gathering of the CD4+ T cells, from the unexposed donor, took place before the COVID-19 pandemic (2011-2018).

This receptor was identified in a human donor in good health. The specimen sequenced was CD4+ T cells from blood, cultured in vitro. The rearrangement links TRBV20-1 to TRBJ2-1; 7 nucleotides agree with TRBD1. CDR3 region: CSAHVLPPGQIYNEQFF. The CDR3 DNA follows: TGCAGTGCCCACGTTCTACCTCCGGGACAGATATACAATGAGCAGTTCTTC.